Listed below are T cell receptor beta chains from one sample, sequenced in a study of OX40 agonist ivuxolimab in advanced cancers. Some clones are missing from TCRdb's copy, which holds only in-frame ones; the method was immunoSEQ multiplex PCR. The data hold 52,000 or so clones, with around 85% observed a single time. The sample was CD4+ or CD8+ T cells sorted from blood, taken in a trial of the OX40 agonist ivuxolimab. The receptors derive from an adult with an advanced solid tumor such as melanoma, head and neck, liver or kidney cancer. The CDR3 runs from the conserved cysteine through the conserved F or W. The D gene is left open where the match is weak. Clone size is stated in some rows and not others, as once, few, many or a class when expanded.

cdr3_aa,cdr3_nt,clone_size,v_call,j_call,d_call
CASSLPGGNYGYTF,TGTGCCAGCAGCTTACCAGGGGGGAACTATGGCTACACCTTC,.,TRBV7-9,TRBJ1-2,TRBD1
CASSVLPGQGQPQHF,TGTGCCAGCAGTGTATTACCGGGACAGGGACAGCCCCAGCATTTT,.,TRBV6-1,TRBJ1-5,TRBD1
CASSWGENTDTQYF,TGCGCCAGCAGCTGGGGAGAAAACACAGATACGCAGTATTTT,once,TRBV5-1,TRBJ2-3,.
CASSLGFLNTEAFF,TGTGCCAGCAGTTTGGGTTTTCTGAACACTGAAGCTTTCTTT,.,TRBV6-5,TRBJ1-1,.
CASSQDNTGRRDGYTF,TGTGCCAGCAGCCAAGATAACACAGGGCGGAGGGACGGCTACACCTTC,.,TRBV4-2,TRBJ1-2,.
CASSMETDTLNGYTF,TGTGCCAGTAGTATGGAAACGGATACACTTAATGGCTACACCTTC,.,TRBV19,TRBJ1-2,.
CASSLVAGSTDTQYF,TGTGCCAGCAGCTTAGTAGCGGGGAGCACAGATACGCAGTATTTT,.,TRBV7-2,TRBJ2-3,TRBD2
CASSSGTDSNQPQHF,TGTGCCAGTAGTAGCGGGACAGATAGCAATCAGCCCCAGCATTTT,.,TRBV19,TRBJ1-5,TRBD1
CASSLSTSSGELFF,TGTGCCAGCAGCTTAAGCACTAGCTCCGGGGAGCTGTTTTTT,once,TRBV7-3,TRBJ2-2,.
CASSSGQDYEQYF,TGTGCCAGCAGCTCCGGACAGGACTACGAGCAGTACTTC,.,TRBV28,TRBJ2-7,TRBD1
CASSSQGGETQYF,TGTGCCAGCAGCTCACAGGGAGGAGAGACCCAGTACTTC,once,TRBV7-3,TRBJ2-5,.
CASRVDNYEQYF,TGTGCCAGCAGAGTCGACAACTACGAGCAGTACTTC,.,TRBV2,TRBJ2-7,.
CASRDRLNQPQHF,TGTGCCAGCAGGGACAGACTCAATCAGCCCCAGCATTTT,.,TRBV6-5,TRBJ1-5,.
CASSLDPGPSYEQYF,TGTGCCAGCAGCTTAGACCCGGGACCCTCCTACGAGCAGTACTTC,.,TRBV7-8,TRBJ2-7,.
CASSQGPGQYNEQFF,TGCGCCAGCAGCCAAGGTCCGGGACAGTACAATGAGCAGTTCTTC,few,TRBV4-1,TRBJ2-1,TRBD1
CASTARTGSNQPQHF,TGTGCCAGCACCGCCCGGACAGGGAGTAATCAGCCCCAGCATTTT,.,TRBV6-6,TRBJ1-5,TRBD1
CASSYSRGPYEQYF,TGTGCCAGCAGTTACTCAAGGGGGCCCTACGAGCAGTACTTC,.,TRBV6-6,TRBJ2-7,TRBD1
CASSRRTENSPLHF,TGTGCCAGCAGCCGACGGACGGAAAATTCACCCCTCCACTTT,.,TRBV5-6,TRBJ1-6,.
CASSIDPGPQYF,TGTGCCAGTAGTATAGATCCAGGGCCCCAGTACTTC,.,TRBV19,TRBJ2-5,.
CASSQGLAEVQETQYF,TGTGCCAGCAGCCAAGGACTAGCGGAAGTTCAAGAGACCCAGTACTTC,.,TRBV5-4,TRBJ2-5,TRBD2
CAINPGQYNEQFF,TGTGCCATCAACCCGGGACAGTACAATGAGCAGTTCTTC,.,TRBV10-3,TRBJ2-1,TRBD1
CAITPGQANTGELFF,TGTGCCATCACCCCCGGACAGGCGAACACCGGGGAGCTGTTTTTT,.,TRBV10-3,TRBJ2-2,TRBD1
CAWSVSVSVPSYTGELFF,TGTGCCTGGAGTGTATCGGTTAGCGTGCCCTCTTACACCGGGGAGCTGTTTTTT,.,TRBV30,TRBJ2-2,.
CASSPDRGGGNTIYF,TGTGCCAGCAGCCCTGACAGGGGTGGTGGAAACACCATATATTTT,.,TRBV6-5,TRBJ1-3,TRBD1
CASSFPSHRDRGNEQYF,TGTGCCAGCAGTTTCCCCTCCCACCGGGACAGGGGCAACGAGCAGTACTTC,.,TRBV28,TRBJ2-7,TRBD1
CASSPNLGGRTYNEQFF,TGCGCCAGCAGCCCGAACTTAGGGGGGCGTACCTACAATGAGCAGTTCTTC,.,TRBV4-3,TRBJ2-1,.
CASSQGSLGEKLFF,TGTGCCAGCAGTCAGGGGTCGCTGGGGGAAAAACTGTTTTTT,.,TRBV6-5,TRBJ1-4,.
CASSFTVENTEAFF,TGTGCCAGCAGCTTTACGGTAGAGAACACTGAAGCTTTCTTT,.,TRBV5-4,TRBJ1-1,.
CASSIRPSNYGYTF,TGTGCCAGTAGTATTAGGCCTTCTAACTATGGCTACACCTTC,.,TRBV19,TRBJ1-2,.
CSVDNVGVHEQFF,TGCAGCGTTGATAACGTTGGCGTGCATGAGCAGTTCTTC,.,TRBV29-1,TRBJ2-1,.
CASSFGGGNLLNTEAFF,TGTGCCAGCAGCTTTGGGGGGGGAAATCTCTTGAACACTGAAGCTTTCTTT,.,TRBV5-4,TRBJ1-1,.
CAWSVGQGINEQFF,TGTGCCTGGAGTGTGGGACAGGGGATAAATGAGCAGTTCTTC,once,TRBV30,TRBJ2-1,TRBD1
CASSPIGRGKSIYF,TGTGCCAGCAGCCCCATCGGTAGGGGTAAGAGCATATATTTT,.,TRBV28,TRBJ1-3,.
CASSFLAEQYF,TGTGCCAGCAGCTTCCTCGCGGAGCAGTACTTC,.,TRBV11-3,TRBJ2-7,.
CAWSQPWGRGNTEAFF,TGTGCCTGGAGTCAACCTTGGGGCAGGGGAAACACTGAAGCTTTCTTT,.,TRBV30,TRBJ1-1,.
CASTSQRGGVGYGYTF,TGTGCCAGTACCAGTCAACGGGGAGGGGTTGGTTATGGCTACACCTTC,.,TRBV19,TRBJ1-2,.
CASSATSGYEQYF,TGTGCCAGTAGTGCGACTAGCGGCTACGAGCAGTACTTC,.,TRBV19,TRBJ2-7,TRBD2
CASSAPGRAGEKLFF,TGTGCCAGCAGCGCTCCCGGGAGGGCGGGAGAAAAACTGTTTTTT,.,TRBV7-9,TRBJ1-4,.
CASSLAYSERAPNDSF,TGTGCCAGCAGCTTAGCATACTCGGAGAGGGCCCCCAACGACTCCTTC,.,TRBV11-3,TRBJ1-2,.
CASSEYAQNEQYF,TGTGCCAGCAGTGAATATGCGCAGAACGAGCAGTACTTC,.,TRBV25-1,TRBJ2-7,.
CASSHNRGQGAYNEQFF,TGCGCCAGCAGCCACAATCGGGGACAGGGTGCTTACAATGAGCAGTTCTTC,.,TRBV4-1,TRBJ2-1,TRBD1
CASSPDTGVGYEAFF,TGTGCCAGCTCACCTGACACAGGGGTGGGGTATGAAGCTTTCTTT,.,TRBV18,TRBJ1-1,TRBD1
CASSHRENTEAFF,TGTGCCAGCAGCCACAGGGAAAACACTGAAGCTTTCTTT,.,TRBV7-6,TRBJ1-1,.
CASSLAGMSTDTQYF,TGCGCCAGCAGCTTGGCGGGGATGAGCACAGATACGCAGTATTTT,.,TRBV5-1,TRBJ2-3,.
CASSQDQGTPQHF,TGCGCCAGCAGCCAAGATCAAGGGACGCCCCAGCATTTT,.,TRBV4-1,TRBJ1-5,.
CASSYSNRVPDTQYF,TGTGCCAGCAGTTACTCGAATAGGGTCCCAGATACGCAGTATTTT,once,TRBV6-5,TRBJ2-3,.